These T cell receptor beta chains were read from a single sample in a study of blood T cell repertoires in COVID-19. TCRdb keeps only in-frame clones here, not all; method: immunoSEQ multiplex PCR. The sample records about 250,000 clones, around 91% being singletons. The sample was PBMCs or T cells enriched from blood (not recorded which). These receptors all stem from a woman younger than 35 who had recovered from COVID-19. Each CDR3 is given with its conserved first and last residue. D genes are given only for firm matches. Size tells how often a clone was seen (once, few, many) or the class of an expanded clone, and some rows leave it out.

d_gene,v_gene,abundance,j_gene,CDR3aa,CDR3nt
TRBD2,TRBV27,-,TRBJ2-1,CASTVAGGDNEQFF,TGTGCCAGCACAGTAGCGGGGGGGGACAATGAGCAGTTCTTC
TRBD2,TRBV7-9,once,TRBJ2-7,CASSLVWRGVYEQYF,TGTGCCAGCAGCTTAGTCTGGCGGGGGGTTTACGAGCAGTACTTC
TRBD1,TRBV15,-,TRBJ2-5,CATSRVQGERIGETQYF,TGTGCCACCAGCAGAGTACAGGGGGAACGCATTGGAGAGACCCAGTACTTC
-,TRBV7-9,once,TRBJ1-1,CASSLDQGAAEAFF,TGTGCCAGCAGCTTAGACCAGGGTGCGGCTGAAGCTTTCTTT
-,TRBV7-9,-,TRBJ2-3,CASSPGGDTQYF,TGTGCCAGCAGCCCGGGTGGGGATACGCAGTATTTT
TRBD1,TRBV15,-,TRBJ1-4,CATSRGQGGATNEKLFF,TGTGCCACCAGCAGAGGACAGGGGGGGGCAACTAATGAAAAACTGTTTTTT
TRBD1,TRBV20-1,-,TRBJ1-6,CSASSGTGDSPLHF,TGCAGTGCTAGTTCCGGGACAGGGGATTCACCCCTCCACTTT
TRBD2,TRBV3-1/TRBV3-2,-,TRBJ2-1,CASSGHSGGVNEQFF,TGTGCCAGCAGCGGGCATAGCGGGGGGGTCAATGAGCAGTTCTTC
-,TRBV5-4,-,TRBJ2-1,CASGAGLQGKNDEQFF,TGTGCCAGCGGAGCCGGATTACAGGGAAAGAATGATGAGCAGTTCTTC
-,TRBV27,-,TRBJ1-1,CASSGNPNTEAFF,TGTGCCAGCAGTGGCAACCCGAACACTGAAGCTTTCTTT